Listed below are T cell receptor beta chains from one sample, sequenced in a study of blood T cell repertoires in COVID-19. Assay: immunoSEQ multiplex PCR; the TCRdb copy retains only in-frame clones and omits some. The data show roughly 200,000 clones, roughly 88% seen once. Sequenced sample: peripheral blood. Every receptor here comes from a man aged 55 to 70 with acute or convalescent COVID-19. Both conserved end residues are part of each CDR3. A D gene is named only where the DNA matches it firmly. Size tells how often a clone was seen (once, few, many) or the class of an expanded clone, and some rows leave it out.

D gene	V gene	clone size	J gene	CDR3 DNA	CDR3 protein
NA	TRBV5-1	NA	TRBJ2-5	TGCGCCAGCAGCGCGGCGGCGGCAAGGGGATACCAAGAGACCCAGTACTTC	CASSAAAARGYQETQYF
NA	TRBV27	NA	TRBJ2-7	TGTGCCAGCAGTCCGGACAGACGCTACGAGCAGTACTTC	CASSPDRRYEQYF
TRBD1	TRBV28	NA	TRBJ1-4	TGTGCCAGCAGCCCCGCAGGGGGCCTTAATGAAAAACTGTTTTTT	CASSPAGGLNEKLFF
NA	TRBV2	NA	TRBJ1-4	TGTGCCAGCAGTGAAGGTGTGAGGAAACTGTTTTTT	CASSEGVRKLFF
TRBD1	TRBV27	NA	TRBJ2-7	TGTGCCAGCAGTACCGGGACAGGGGTTACCTACGAGCAGTACTTC	CASSTGTGVTYEQYF
TRBD2	TRBV5-8	NA	TRBJ2-2	TGTGCCAGCAGCTTGGCCGGGACTAGCGGGAGCACCGGGGAGCTGTTTTTT	CASSLAGTSGSTGELFF
NA	TRBV4-2	NA	TRBJ2-7	TGTGCCAGCGGGAGTGGCTACACCTACGAGCAGTACTTC	CASGSGYTYEQYF
NA	TRBV7-8	NA	TRBJ1-2	TGTGCCAGCAGCTTACTGGGAACAGGGTACTATGGCTACACCTTC	CASSLLGTGYYGYTF
TRBD1	TRBV5-6	NA	TRBJ1-2	TGTGCCAGCAGCTTAACGGGACAGGGTGGCTATGGCTACACCTTC	CASSLTGQGGYGYTF
NA	TRBV6-5	NA	TRBJ1-5	TGTGCCAGCAGACAGCTAAATCAGCCCCAGCATTTT	CASRQLNQPQHF
TRBD2	TRBV5-1	NA	TRBJ2-3	TGCGCCAGCAGCTTGGATCCGCTAGCGGGGGGCACAGATACGCAGTATTTT	CASSLDPLAGGTDTQYF
TRBD1	TRBV7-2	NA	TRBJ2-1	TGTGCCAGCAGCCTTCAATCCGGGACAGGGCCCTACAATGAGCAGTTCTTC	CASSLQSGTGPYNEQFF
NA	TRBV28	NA	TRBJ2-7	TGTGCCAGCAGTTTAACCGGGAGAAACGAGCAGTACTTC	CASSLTGRNEQYF
TRBD1	TRBV24-1	NA	TRBJ2-2	TGTGCCACCAGTGACACAGGGGGGTACACCGGGGAGCTGTTTTTT	CATSDTGGYTGELFF
NA	TRBV28	once	TRBJ1-4	TGTGCCAGCAGTCTGGGGGGGCTTAATGAAAAACTGTTTTTT	CASSLGGLNEKLFF
TRBD1	TRBV5-1	NA	TRBJ2-3	TGCGCCAGCAGCTCCGGGACAGGGGGCGCAGATACGCAGTATTTT	CASSSGTGGADTQYF
NA	TRBV18	NA	TRBJ1-2	TGTGCCAGCTCACCAGGGAGTTCCTTCTATGGCTACACCTTC	CASSPGSSFYGYTF
TRBD2	TRBV9	NA	TRBJ2-4	TGTGCCAGCAGCGTAGCGGCGCGGGAGAAAAACATTCAGTACTTC	CASSVAAREKNIQYF
TRBD1	TRBV6-1	NA	TRBJ2-1	TGTGCCAGCAGTGACCCCAGGGGGACGGGCTACAATGAGCAGTTCTTC	CASSDPRGTGYNEQFF
NA	TRBV5-1	NA	TRBJ2-5	TGCGCCAGCAGCTTGCAGTCTCCACAAGAGACCCAGTACTTC	CASSLQSPQETQYF
NA	TRBV7-2	NA	TRBJ1-2	TGTGCCAGCAGCTTAAATACAGTCTACTATGGCTACACCTTC	CASSLNTVYYGYTF
TRBD1	TRBV5-1	once	TRBJ1-6	TGCGCCAGCAGCTTGGGAGACAGGGGGAGTTCACCCCTCCACTTT	CASSLGDRGSSPLHF
TRBD2	TRBV15	few	TRBJ2-1	TGTGCCACCAGCGGTAGCGGGAGGGCCAATGAGCAGTTCTTC	CATSGSGRANEQFF
TRBD2	TRBV5-1	NA	TRBJ2-7	TGCGCCAGCAGCGGAAAGACTAGCGGGAGTTCCTACGAGCAGTACTTC	CASSGKTSGSSYEQYF
NA	TRBV6-6	NA	TRBJ2-7	TGTGCCAGCACCGGGCAGGGTGGTCACGAGCAGTACTTC	CASTGQGGHEQYF
NA	TRBV10-3	NA	TRBJ1-1	TGTGCCATCATGGGCTTCAGGGGTACGAACACTGAAGCTTTCTTT	CAIMGFRGTNTEAFF
NA	TRBV14	NA	TRBJ1-2	TGTGCCAGCAGCCGAAATGCGGTCTATGGCTACACCTTC	CASSRNAVYGYTF
TRBD2	TRBV6-5	NA	TRBJ2-5	TGTGCCAGCGATCGACTAGCGGGAGATGTAGAGACCCAGTACTTC	CASDRLAGDVETQYF
NA	TRBV6-6	NA	TRBJ1-6	TGTGCCAGCACTAAAGGGGGAGAATCCACTTCACCCCTCCACTTT	CASTKGGESTSPLHF
NA	TRBV28	NA	TRBJ1-2	TGTGCCAGCAGTAGGGAGGGCTCACTTGGCTACACCTTC	CASSREGSLGYTF
TRBD2	TRBV18	NA	TRBJ2-3	TGTGCCAGCTCACCTGGACTAGCGGGAGGGGATACGCAGTATTTT	CASSPGLAGGDTQYF
TRBD2	TRBV29-1	NA	TRBJ2-1	TGCAGCGTTGACCGGCTAGCGGGAGTCTATAATGAGCAGTTCTTC	CSVDRLAGVYNEQFF
TRBD1	TRBV11-2	NA	TRBJ2-7	TGTGCCAGCAGCTTAGTATGGGACAGGGTCGACTCCGAGCAGTACTTC	CASSLVWDRVDSEQYF
TRBD1	TRBV7-2	NA	TRBJ2-4	TGTGCCAGCAGCCTGGGCGTCGGGACAGGGCGATCCAAAAACATTCAGTACTTC	CASSLGVGTGRSKNIQYF
TRBD1	TRBV5-1	NA	TRBJ2-2	TGCGCCAGCAGCTCTCAGGGGGAGGGGGAGCTGTTTTTT	CASSSQGEGELFF
NA	TRBV6-2/TRBV6-3	NA	TRBJ1-2	TGTGCCAGCAGCCGAACCGTCGACAGTTCTTATGGCTACACCTTC	CASSRTVDSSYGYTF
TRBD1	TRBV28	NA	TRBJ1-1	TGTGCCAGCAGCCCTTGGTCGGGACAGGGCGACACTGAAGCTTTCTTT	CASSPWSGQGDTEAFF
NA	TRBV7-9	NA	TRBJ2-3	TGTGCCAGCAGCTATAATACAGATACGCAGTATTTT	CASSYNTDTQYF
NA	TRBV6-1	NA	TRBJ1-1	TGTGCCAGCCGGCGGCTGAACACTGAAGCTTTCTTT	CASRRLNTEAFF
TRBD2	TRBV24-1	few	TRBJ2-3	TGTGCCACCGGCCCCCGACTAGCGGATCCCACAGATACGCAGTATTTT	CATGPRLADPTDTQYF
TRBD1	TRBV3-1/TRBV3-2	NA	TRBJ1-6	TGTGCCAGCAGGGGCAGGGACAGGGCTTATTCACCCCTCCACTTT	CASRGRDRAYSPLHF
TRBD2	TRBV9	NA	TRBJ2-3	TGTGCCAGCAGCCCACGCGGGAGGCAGGGAGATACGCAGTATTTT	CASSPRGRQGDTQYF
TRBD1	TRBV7-9	NA	TRBJ1-5	TGTGCCAGCAGCTTAGAGGGCAGGGGGCCAAATCAGCCCCAGCATTTT	CASSLEGRGPNQPQHF